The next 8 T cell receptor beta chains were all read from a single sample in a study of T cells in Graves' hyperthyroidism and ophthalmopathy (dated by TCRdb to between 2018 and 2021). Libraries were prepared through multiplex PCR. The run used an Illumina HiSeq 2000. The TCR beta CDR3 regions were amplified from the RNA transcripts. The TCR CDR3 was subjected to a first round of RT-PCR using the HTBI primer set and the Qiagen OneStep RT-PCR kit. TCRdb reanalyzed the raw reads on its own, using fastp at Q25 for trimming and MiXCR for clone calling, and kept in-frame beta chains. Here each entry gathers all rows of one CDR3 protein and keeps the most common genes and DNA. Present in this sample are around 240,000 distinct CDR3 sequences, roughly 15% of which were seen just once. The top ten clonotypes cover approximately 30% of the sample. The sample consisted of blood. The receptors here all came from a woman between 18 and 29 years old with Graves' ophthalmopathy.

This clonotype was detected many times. CDR3 sequence (DNA): TGTGCCAGCACGCAGGGGAACACTGAAGCTTTCTTT. It is translated as CASTQGNTEAFF. The genes are TRBV6-1 and TRBJ1-1; possible D gene TRBD1, 5 bases. CDR3 length: 12 amino acids. Trimming cost V 7 bases and J 1 base, with 7 bases left between them. Germline V gives CDR1 MNHNS, CDR2 SASEGT.

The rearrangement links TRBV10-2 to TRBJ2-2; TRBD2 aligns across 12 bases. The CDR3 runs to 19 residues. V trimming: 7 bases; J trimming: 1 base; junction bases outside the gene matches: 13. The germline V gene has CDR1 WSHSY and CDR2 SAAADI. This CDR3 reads CASTPSRLAGEVNTGELFF. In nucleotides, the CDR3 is TGCGCCAGCACACCTAGTCGACTAGCGGGAGAGGTGAACACCGGGGAGCTGTTTTTT.

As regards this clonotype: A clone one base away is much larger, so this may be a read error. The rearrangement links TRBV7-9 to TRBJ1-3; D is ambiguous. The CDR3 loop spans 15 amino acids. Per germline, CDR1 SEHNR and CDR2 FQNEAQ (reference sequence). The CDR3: CASNLVSPSGNTIYF. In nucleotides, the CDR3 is TGTGCCAGCAACTTAGTCTCGCCCTCTGGAAACACCATATATTTT.

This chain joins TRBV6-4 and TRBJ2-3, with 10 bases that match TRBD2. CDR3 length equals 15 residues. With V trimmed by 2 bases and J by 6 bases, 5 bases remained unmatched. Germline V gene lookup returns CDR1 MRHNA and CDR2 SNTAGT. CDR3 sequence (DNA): TGTGCCAGCAGTGACGGAGCGGGGGGGCCGGATACGCAGTATTTT. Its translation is CASSDGAGGPDTQYF.

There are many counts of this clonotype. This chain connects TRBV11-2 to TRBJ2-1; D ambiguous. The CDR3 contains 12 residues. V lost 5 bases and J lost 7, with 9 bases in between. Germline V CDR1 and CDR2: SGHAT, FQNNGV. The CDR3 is CASSLLENEQFF. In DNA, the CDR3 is TGTGCCAGCAGCCTCCTGGAGAATGAGCAGTTCTTC.

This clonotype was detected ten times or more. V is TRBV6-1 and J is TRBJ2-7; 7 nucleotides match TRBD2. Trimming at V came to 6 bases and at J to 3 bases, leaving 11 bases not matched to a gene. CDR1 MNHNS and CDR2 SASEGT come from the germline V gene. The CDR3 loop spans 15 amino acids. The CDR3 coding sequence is TGTGCCAGCAGCTCTGGAGGCGCGGGAGACTACGAGCAGTACTTC. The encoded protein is CASSSGGAGDYEQYF.

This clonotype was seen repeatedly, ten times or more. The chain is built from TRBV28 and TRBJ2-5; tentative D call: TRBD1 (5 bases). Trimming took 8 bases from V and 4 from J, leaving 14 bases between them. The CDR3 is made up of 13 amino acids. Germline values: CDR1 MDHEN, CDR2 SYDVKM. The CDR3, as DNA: TGTGCCAGCTCTCAGGGTAACTCAGAGACCCAGTACTTC. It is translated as CASSQGNSETQYF.

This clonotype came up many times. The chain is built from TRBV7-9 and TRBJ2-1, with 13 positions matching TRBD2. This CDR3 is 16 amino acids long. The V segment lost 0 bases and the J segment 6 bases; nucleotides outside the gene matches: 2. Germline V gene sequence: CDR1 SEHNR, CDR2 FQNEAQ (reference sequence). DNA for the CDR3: TGTGCCAGCAGCTTAGCTTGGACTAGCGGGAGCAATGAGCAGTTCTTC. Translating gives CASSLAWTSGSNEQFF.